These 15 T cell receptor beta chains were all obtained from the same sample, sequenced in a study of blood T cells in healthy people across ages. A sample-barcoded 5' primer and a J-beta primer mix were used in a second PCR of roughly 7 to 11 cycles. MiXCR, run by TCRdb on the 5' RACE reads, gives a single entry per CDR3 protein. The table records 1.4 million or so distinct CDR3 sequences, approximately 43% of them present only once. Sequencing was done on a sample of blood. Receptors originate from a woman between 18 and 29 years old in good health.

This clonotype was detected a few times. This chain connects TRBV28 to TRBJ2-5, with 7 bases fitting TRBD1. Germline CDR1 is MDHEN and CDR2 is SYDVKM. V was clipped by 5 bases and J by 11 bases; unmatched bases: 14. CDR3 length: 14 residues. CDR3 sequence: CASSLRTGYNEQYF. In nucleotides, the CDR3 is TGTGCCAGCAGTCTCAGGACAGGATACAATGAGCAGTACTTC.

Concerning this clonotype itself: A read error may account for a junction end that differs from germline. This chain's CDR3 is CASGLDSGGGTQYF. The CDR3 DNA reads TGTGCCAGCGGCTTAGATTCGGGGGGCGGGACGCAGTATTTT. V is TRBV11-2 and J is TRBJ2-3; perhaps TRBD2 as D (7 bases). Germline V lookup: CDR1 SGHAT, CDR2 FQNNGV. The length of the CDR3 is 14 residues.

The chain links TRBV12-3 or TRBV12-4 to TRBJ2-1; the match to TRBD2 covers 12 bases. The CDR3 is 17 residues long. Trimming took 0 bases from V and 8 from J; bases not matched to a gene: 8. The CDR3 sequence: CASSLARLAGADDEQFF. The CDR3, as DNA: TGTGCCAGCAGTTTAGCTAGACTAGCGGGAGCCGACGATGAGCAGTTCTTC.

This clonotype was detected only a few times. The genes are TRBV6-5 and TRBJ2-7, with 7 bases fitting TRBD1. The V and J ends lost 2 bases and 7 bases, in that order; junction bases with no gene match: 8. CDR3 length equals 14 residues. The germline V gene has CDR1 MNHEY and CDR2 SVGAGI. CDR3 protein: CASSYRDRAGEQYF. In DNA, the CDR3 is TGTGCCAGCAGTTACCGTGACAGGGCCGGTGAGCAGTACTTC.

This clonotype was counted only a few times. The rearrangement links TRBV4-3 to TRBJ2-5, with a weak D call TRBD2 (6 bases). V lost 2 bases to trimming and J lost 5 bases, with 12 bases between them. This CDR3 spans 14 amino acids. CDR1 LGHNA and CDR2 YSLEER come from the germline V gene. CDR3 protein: CASSQRGVSETQYF. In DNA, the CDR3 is TGCGCCAGCAGCCAACGCGGGGTTAGCGAGACCCAGTACTTC.

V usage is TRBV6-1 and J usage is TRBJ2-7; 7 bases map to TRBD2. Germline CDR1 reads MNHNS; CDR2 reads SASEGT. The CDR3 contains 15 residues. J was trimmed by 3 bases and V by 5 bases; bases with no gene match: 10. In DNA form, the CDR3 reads TGTGCCAGCAGTTTTCTGGGAGGGCCGGGCTACGAGCAGTACTTC. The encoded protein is CASSFLGGPGYEQYF.

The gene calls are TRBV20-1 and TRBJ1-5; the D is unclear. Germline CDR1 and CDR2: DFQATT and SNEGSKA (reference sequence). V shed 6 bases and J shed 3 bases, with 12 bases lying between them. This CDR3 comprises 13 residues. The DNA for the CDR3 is TGCAGTGCCGGCCAACGGCTCAATCAGCCCCAGCATTTT. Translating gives CSAGQRLNQPQHF.

CDR3 nucleotides: TGTGCCAGCAGCCGTCTAGTGGAAGGGACCCAGTACTTC. This codes for CASSRLVEGTQYF. The V call is TRBV3-1, the J call TRBJ2-5; the D is unclear. The CDR3 is 13 residues long. V shed 4 bases and J shed 7 bases, with 13 bases lying between them. CDR1 is LGHDT, CDR2 YNNKEL, per germline (reference sequence).

CDR3 region: CSAPGGEVLGQYF. CDR3 nucleotide sequence: TGCAGTGCGCCGGGGGGCGAAGTCTTGGGGCAGTACTTC. This chain connects TRBV20-1 to TRBJ2-5, with TRBD2 as a possible D gene (7 bases). Germline CDR1 and CDR2: DFQATT and SNEGSKA (reference sequence). The CDR3 extends over 13 amino acids. Trimming shortened V by 6 bases and J by 11 bases, and 22 bases separated the two germline ends.

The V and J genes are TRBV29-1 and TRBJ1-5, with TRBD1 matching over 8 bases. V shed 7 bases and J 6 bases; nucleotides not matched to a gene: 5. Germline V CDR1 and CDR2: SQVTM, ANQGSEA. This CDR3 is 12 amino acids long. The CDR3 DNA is TGCAGCGGGACAGGGTTGATTCAGCCCCAGCATTTT. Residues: CSGTGLIQPQHF. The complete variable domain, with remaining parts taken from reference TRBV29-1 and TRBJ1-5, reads SAVISQKPSRDICQRGTSLTIQCQVDSQVTMMFWYRQQPGQSLTLIATANQGSEATYESGFVIDKFPISRPNLTFSTLTVSNMSPEDSSIYLCSGTGLIQPQHFGDGTRLSIL.

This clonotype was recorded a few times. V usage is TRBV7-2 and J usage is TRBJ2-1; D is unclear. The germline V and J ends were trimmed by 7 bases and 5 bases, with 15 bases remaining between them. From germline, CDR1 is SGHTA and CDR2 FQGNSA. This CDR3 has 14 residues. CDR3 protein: CASKPALGDNEQFF. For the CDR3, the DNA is TGTGCCAGCAAGCCCGCTCTTGGGGACAATGAGCAGTTCTTC.

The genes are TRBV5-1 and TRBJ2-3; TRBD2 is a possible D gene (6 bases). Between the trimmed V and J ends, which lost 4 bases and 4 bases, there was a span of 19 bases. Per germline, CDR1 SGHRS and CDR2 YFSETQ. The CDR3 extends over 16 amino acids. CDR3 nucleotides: TGCGCCAGCAGCCCCGCGGGACCGCCGCGAGCAGATACGCAGTATTTT. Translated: CASSPAGPPRADTQYF. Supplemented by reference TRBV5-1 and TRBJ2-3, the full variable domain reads KAGVTQTPRYLIKTRGQQVTLSCSPISGHRSVSWYQQTPGQGLQFLFEYFSETQRNKGNFPGRFSGRQFSNSRSEMNVSTLELGDSALYLCASSPAGPPRADTQYFGPGTRLTVL.

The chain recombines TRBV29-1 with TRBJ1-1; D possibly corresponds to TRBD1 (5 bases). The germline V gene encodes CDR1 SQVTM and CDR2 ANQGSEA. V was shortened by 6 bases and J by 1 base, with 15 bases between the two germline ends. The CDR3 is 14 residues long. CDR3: CSVGWSGTNTEAFF. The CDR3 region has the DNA TGCAGCGTCGGATGGAGCGGGACGAACACTGAAGCTTTCTTT.

This CDR3 reads CASSLAQGRYGYTF. CDR3 nucleotide sequence: TGTGCCAGCAGTTTAGCCCAGGGCAGATATGGCTACACCTTC. V usage is TRBV28 and J usage is TRBJ1-2; D perhaps matches TRBD1 (5 bases). Germline CDR1 and CDR2: MDHEN and SYDVKM. V lost 2 bases, J lost 5 bases, and 12 bases lay in between. The CDR3 runs 14 residues.

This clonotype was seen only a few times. The CDR3 coding sequence is TGTGCCAGCAGCTGGTCAGCGGGGGGGCCTATTTACAATGAGCAGTTCTTC. Its translation: CASSWSAGGPIYNEQFF. The V gene is TRBV7-2, the J gene TRBJ2-1, with 10 bases lining up with TRBD2. The CDR3 is made up of 17 amino acids. Trimming at V came to 4 bases and at J to 4 bases, leaving 10 bases not matched to a gene. Germline CDR1 SGHTA, CDR2 FQGNSA. The complete variable domain, with remaining parts taken from reference TRBV7-2 and TRBJ2-1, reads GAGVSQSPSNKVTEKGKDVELRCDPISGHTALYWYRQSLGQGLEFLIYFQGNSAPDKSGLPSDRFSAERTGGSVSTLTIQRTQQEDSAVYLCASSWSAGGPIYNEQFFGPGTRLTVL.